These T cell receptor beta chains were read from a single sample in a study of breast tumors, draining lymph nodes, adjacent tissues. MiXCR was run by TCRdb on the multiplex PCR reads, yielding one entry per CDR3 protein. The data hold roughly 80,000 distinct CDR3 sequences, with around 20% observed a single time. The sequenced material came from axillary lymph node tissue. The source of these receptors is a female donor with breast cancer. Some clones in this sample may be carry-over from other donors' samples. The CDR3 runs from the conserved cysteine through the conserved F or W. D genes are given only for firm matches.

CDR3aa,v_gene,j_gene,d_gene
CSAWDGDTGELFF,TRBV20-1,TRBJ2-2,NA
CASSLPPDQGLVFAGANVLTF,TRBV5-1,TRBJ2-6,NA
CASSQSRGGYNSPLHF,TRBV4-3,TRBJ1-6,NA
CASTKDWYHYGYTF,TRBV9,TRBJ1-2,NA
CASNGGRNDEQFF,TRBV19,TRBJ2-1,TRBD2
CASSLGQGAHEQYF,TRBV27,TRBJ2-7,TRBD1
CASSPYLAGVGDTQYF,TRBV19,TRBJ2-3,TRBD2
CTHQREVHEQYF,TRBV10-1,TRBJ2-7,TRBD2
CASSLGRQASNSNQPQHF,TRBV7-8,TRBJ1-5,NA
CASSEHGRGTDTQYF,TRBV10-2,TRBJ2-3,NA
CASSLAPHRGGNQPQHF,TRBV11-3,TRBJ1-5,TRBD1
CSARGGSTGGSTDTQYF,TRBV20-1,TRBJ2-3,TRBD1
CASSFYVHTQYF,TRBV12-3/TRBV12-4,TRBJ2-3,NA
CASSLGHAGGTYGQYF,TRBV5-4,TRBJ2-7,TRBD2
CASSFRLNTGELFF,TRBV7-2,TRBJ2-2,NA
CASSYQSGIYNEQFF,TRBV4-3,TRBJ2-1,TRBD2
CASSSPGTGGEETQYF,TRBV19,TRBJ2-5,TRBD1
CASSFLLAGNNEQFF,TRBV11-3,TRBJ2-1,TRBD2
CATVLGTSGSGEQFF,TRBV19,TRBJ2-1,TRBD2
CASSGDRGTDTQYF,TRBV2,TRBJ2-3,TRBD1
CASSVAGSAQETQYF,TRBV9,TRBJ2-5,NA
CASSPVGGASSEQYF,TRBV18,TRBJ2-7,TRBD2
CASSFDRYTGELFF,TRBV7-2,TRBJ2-2,NA
CATSRGTGQGETQYF,TRBV15,TRBJ2-5,TRBD1
CASSLYTNSGEQYF,TRBV5-1,TRBJ2-7,NA
CASRTRGTEAFF,TRBV7-2,TRBJ1-1,NA
CAIKVPTSGRGNEQFF,TRBV28,TRBJ2-1,TRBD2
CASSLGHGTDTQYF,TRBV7-3,TRBJ2-3,NA
CASILDRVTGANVLTF,TRBV2,TRBJ2-6,NA
CASSEVGRAAFYNEQFF,TRBV25-1,TRBJ2-1,NA
CSGAESGYNEQFF,TRBV20-1,TRBJ2-1,NA
CASSPRPLLAGRRGNEQFF,TRBV12-3/TRBV12-4,TRBJ2-1,TRBD2
CASSRRQGVGEEKLFF,TRBV11-3,TRBJ1-4,TRBD1
CASSPLTSGVWYEQFF,TRBV7-2,TRBJ2-1,TRBD2
CASSQVSSNTGELFF,TRBV7-2,TRBJ2-2,NA
CASSPFWGDTGELFF,TRBV7-2,TRBJ2-2,NA
CASSQEFGLAAYEQYF,TRBV3-1,TRBJ2-7,TRBD2
CASSQDLAGVVGQFF,TRBV4-3,TRBJ2-1,TRBD2
CSADYRRGSNSPLHF,TRBV20-1,TRBJ1-6,NA
CSATPGQGADGGNGDTQYF,TRBV20-1,TRBJ2-3,TRBD1
CASSYSRGLGETQYF,TRBV6-5,TRBJ2-5,NA
CASSQGYTRQETQYF,TRBV4-1,TRBJ2-5,NA
CAWSILGDRLF,TRBV30,TRBJ2-1,NA